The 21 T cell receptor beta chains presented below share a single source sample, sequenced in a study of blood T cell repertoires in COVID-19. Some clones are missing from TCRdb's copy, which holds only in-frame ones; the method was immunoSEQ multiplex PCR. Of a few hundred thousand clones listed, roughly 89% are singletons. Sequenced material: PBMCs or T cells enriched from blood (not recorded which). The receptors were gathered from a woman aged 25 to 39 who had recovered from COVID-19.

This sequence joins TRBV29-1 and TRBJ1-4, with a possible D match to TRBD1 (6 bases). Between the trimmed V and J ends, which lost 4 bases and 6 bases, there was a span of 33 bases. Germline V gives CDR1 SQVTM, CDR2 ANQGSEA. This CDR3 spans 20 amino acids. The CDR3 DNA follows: TGCAGCGTTGGAGGCAGGGGAGGGGAAGGGGCTATGAGGTTTCATGAAAAACTGTTTTTT. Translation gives CSVGGRGGEGAMRFHEKLFF.

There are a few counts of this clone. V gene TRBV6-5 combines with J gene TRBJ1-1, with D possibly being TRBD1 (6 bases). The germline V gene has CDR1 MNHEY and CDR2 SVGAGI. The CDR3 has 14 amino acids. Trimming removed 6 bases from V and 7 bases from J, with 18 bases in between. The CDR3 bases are TGTGCCAGCAGCCGGGGGGGGGCCGGGAGTGAAGCTTTCTTT. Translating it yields CASSRGGAGSEAFF.

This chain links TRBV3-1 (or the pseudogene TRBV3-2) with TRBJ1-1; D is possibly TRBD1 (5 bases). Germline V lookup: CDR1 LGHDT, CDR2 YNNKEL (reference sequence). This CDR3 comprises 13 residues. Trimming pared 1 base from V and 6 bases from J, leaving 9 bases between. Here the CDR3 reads CASSQAWGSEAFF. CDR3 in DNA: TGTGCCAGCAGCCAAGCTTGGGGCTCTGAAGCTTTCTTT.

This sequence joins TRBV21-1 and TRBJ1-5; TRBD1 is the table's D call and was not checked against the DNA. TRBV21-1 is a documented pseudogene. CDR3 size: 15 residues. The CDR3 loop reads CASSKGKGAVQPQHF. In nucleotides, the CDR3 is TGTGCCAGCAGCAAAGGGAAGGGGGCTGTTCAGCCCCAGCATTTT.

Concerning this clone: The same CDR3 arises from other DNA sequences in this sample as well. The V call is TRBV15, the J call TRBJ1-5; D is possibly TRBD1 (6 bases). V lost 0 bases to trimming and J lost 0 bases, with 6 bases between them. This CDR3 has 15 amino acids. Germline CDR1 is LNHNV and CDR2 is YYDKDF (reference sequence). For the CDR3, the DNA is TGTGCCACCAGCAGAGACAGGGGTAGCAATCAGCCCCAGCATTTT. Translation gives CATSRDRGSNQPQHF.

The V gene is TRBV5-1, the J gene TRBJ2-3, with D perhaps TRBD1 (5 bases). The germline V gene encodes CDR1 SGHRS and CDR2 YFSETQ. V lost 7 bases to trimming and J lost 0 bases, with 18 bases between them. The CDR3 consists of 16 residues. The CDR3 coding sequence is TGCGCCAGCGGATACTGGACAAGAACTAGCACAGATACGCAGTATTTT. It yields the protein CASGYWTRTSTDTQYF.

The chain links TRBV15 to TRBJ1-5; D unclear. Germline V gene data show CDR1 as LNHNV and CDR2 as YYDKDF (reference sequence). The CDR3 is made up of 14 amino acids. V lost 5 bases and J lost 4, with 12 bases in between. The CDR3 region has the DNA TGTGCCACCAGCCGCCGACGGAGAAATCAGCCCCAGCATTTT. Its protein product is CATSRRRRNQPQHF. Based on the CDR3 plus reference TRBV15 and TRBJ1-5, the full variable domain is DAMVIQNPRYQVTQFGKPVTLSCSQTLNHNVMYWYQQKSSQAPKLLFHYYDKDFNNEADTPDNFQSRRPNTSFCFLDIRSPGLGDTAMYLCATSRRRRNQPQHFGDGTRLSIL.

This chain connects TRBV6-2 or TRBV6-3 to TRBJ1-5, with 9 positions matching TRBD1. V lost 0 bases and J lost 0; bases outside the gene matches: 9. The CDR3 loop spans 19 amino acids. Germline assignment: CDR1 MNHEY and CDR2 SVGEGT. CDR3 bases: TGTGCCAGCAGTTACTCGAGGGCGGACAGGGGCTATAGCAATCAGCCCCAGCATTTT. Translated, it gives CASSYSRADRGYSNQPQHF.

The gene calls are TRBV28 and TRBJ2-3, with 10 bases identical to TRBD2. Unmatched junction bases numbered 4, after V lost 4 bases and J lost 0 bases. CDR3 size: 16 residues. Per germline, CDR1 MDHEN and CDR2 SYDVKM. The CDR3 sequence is CASSSGLAPSTDTQYF. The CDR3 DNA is TGTGCCAGCAGTTCGGGACTAGCGCCGAGCACAGATACGCAGTATTTT.

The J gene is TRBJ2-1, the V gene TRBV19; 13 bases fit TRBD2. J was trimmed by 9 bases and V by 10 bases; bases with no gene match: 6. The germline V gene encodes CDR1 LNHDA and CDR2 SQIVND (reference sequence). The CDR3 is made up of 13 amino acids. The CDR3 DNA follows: TGTGCCACGCGGACTAGCGGGAGTACTGAGCAGTTCTTC. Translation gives CATRTSGSTEQFF. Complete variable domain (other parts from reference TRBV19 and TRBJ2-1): DGGITQSPKYLFRKEGQNVTLSCEQNLNHDAMYWYRQDPGQGLRLIYYSQIVNDFQKGDIAEGYSVSREKKESFPLTVTSAQKNPTAFYLCATRTSGSTEQFFGPGTRLTVL.

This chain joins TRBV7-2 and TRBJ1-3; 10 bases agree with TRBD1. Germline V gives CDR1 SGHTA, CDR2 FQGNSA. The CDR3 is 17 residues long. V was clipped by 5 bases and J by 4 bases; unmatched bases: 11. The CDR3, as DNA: TGTGCCAGCAGCCCTAACCGGGACAGGGGCACCGGAAACACCATATATTTT. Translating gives CASSPNRDRGTGNTIYF.

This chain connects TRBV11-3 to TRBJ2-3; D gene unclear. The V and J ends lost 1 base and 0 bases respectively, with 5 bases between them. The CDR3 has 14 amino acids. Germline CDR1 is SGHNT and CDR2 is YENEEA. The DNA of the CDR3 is TGTGCCAGCAGCTTAGGCGGTAGCACAGATACGCAGTATTTT. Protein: CASSLGGSTDTQYF.

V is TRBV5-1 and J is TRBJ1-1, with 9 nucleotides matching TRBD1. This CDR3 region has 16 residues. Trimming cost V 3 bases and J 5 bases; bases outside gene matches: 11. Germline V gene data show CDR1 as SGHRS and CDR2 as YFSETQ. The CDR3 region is CASSWTGEFSGTEAFF. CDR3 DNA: TGCGCCAGCAGCTGGACAGGGGAGTTTTCTGGGACTGAAGCTTTCTTT. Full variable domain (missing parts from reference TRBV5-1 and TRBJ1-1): KAGVTQTPRYLIKTRGQQVTLSCSPISGHRSVSWYQQTPGQGLQFLFEYFSETQRNKGNFPGRFSGRQFSNSRSEMNVSTLELGDSALYLCASSWTGEFSGTEAFFGQGTRLTVV.

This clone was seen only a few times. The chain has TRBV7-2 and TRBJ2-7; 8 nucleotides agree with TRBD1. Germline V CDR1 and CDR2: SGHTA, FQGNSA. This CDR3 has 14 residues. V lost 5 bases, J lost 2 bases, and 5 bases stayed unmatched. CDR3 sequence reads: CASSPGQGPYEQYF. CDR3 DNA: TGTGCCAGCAGCCCTGGACAGGGCCCCTACGAGCAGTACTTC.

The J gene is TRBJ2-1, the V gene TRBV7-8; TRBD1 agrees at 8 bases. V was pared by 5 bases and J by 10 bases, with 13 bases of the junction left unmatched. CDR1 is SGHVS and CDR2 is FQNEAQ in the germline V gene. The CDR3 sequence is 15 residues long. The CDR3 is CASSPGQGLVREQFF. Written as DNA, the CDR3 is TGTGCCAGCAGCCCCGGACAGGGCCTAGTAAGAGAGCAGTTCTTC.

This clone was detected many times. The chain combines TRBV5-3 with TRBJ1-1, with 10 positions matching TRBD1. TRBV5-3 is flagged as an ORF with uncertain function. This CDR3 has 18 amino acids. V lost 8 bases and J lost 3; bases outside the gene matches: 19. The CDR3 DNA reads TGTGCCAGGCTTACCTTGGGACAGGGGTTCATGGCGGACACTGAAGCTTTCTTT. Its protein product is CARLTLGQGFMADTEAFF.

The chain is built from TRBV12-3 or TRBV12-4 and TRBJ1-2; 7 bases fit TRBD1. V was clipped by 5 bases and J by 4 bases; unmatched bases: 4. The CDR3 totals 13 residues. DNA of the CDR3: TGTGCCAGCAGTACTGACAGGGTCTATGGCTACACCTTC. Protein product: CASSTDRVYGYTF.

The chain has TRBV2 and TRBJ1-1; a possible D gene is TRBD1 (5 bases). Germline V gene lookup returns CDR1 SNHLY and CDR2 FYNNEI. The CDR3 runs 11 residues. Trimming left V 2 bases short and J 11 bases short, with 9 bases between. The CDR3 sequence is CASSEYRIAFF. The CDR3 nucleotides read TGTGCCAGCAGTGAATACAGGATCGCTTTCTTT.

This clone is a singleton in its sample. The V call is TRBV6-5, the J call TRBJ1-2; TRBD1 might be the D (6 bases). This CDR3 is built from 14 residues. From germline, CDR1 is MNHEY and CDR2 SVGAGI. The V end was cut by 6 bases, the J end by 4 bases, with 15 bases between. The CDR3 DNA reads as TGTGCCAGCAGCCCCCGGACAGAGGGCTATGGCTACACCTTC. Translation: CASSPRTEGYGYTF.

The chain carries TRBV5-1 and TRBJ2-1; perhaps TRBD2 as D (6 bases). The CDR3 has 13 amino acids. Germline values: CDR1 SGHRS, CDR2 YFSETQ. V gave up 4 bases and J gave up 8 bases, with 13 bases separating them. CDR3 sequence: CASSPGLFDEQFF. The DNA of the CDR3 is TGCGCCAGCAGCCCGGGACTCTTCGATGAGCAGTTCTTC.

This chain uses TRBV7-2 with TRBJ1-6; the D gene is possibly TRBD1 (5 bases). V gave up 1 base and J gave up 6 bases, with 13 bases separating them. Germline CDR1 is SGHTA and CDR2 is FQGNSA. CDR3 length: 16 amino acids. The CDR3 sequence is CASSLGGGLSNSPLHF. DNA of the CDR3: TGTGCCAGCAGCTTAGGGGGGGGGTTGAGTAATTCACCCCTCCACTTT.